The 5 T cell receptor beta chains below come from one sample, sequenced in a study of T-cell memory formation after mild COVID-19 (dated by TCRdb to the early 2020s). Libraries were made using 5' RACE. Sequencing was performed on an Illumina NovaSeq 6000. Starting from the raw public reads, TCRdb applied fastp trimming at Q25, assembled clones with MiXCR and retained in-frame beta chains. Every CDR3 protein is listed once, alongside the most common genes and DNA of its rows. This sample is represented by hundreds of thousands of distinct CDR3 sequences; more than 15% of them were singletons. The top ten clonotypes cover 20% to 25% of the sample. Sequenced material: PBMCs or a T cell subset sorted from them (not recorded which). These receptors were collected from a man in his late teens or twenties who had mild COVID-19 (a few samples of this study predate the infection). The sample titles of this study are shuffled in the database, so cell type and time point are left out; the donor was told from shared clones.

This clonotype occurred a few times. Written as DNA, the CDR3 is TGCGCCAGCAGCCAATCGTTCCCGGGACAGGGGTCGTGGTTGGGTGATGGCTACACCTTC. This gives the protein CASSQSFPGQGSWLGDGYTF. The chain joins TRBV4-3 to TRBJ1-2; 10 bases agree with TRBD1. This CDR3 comprises 20 residues. CDR1 and CDR2 from the germline V gene are LGHNA and YSLEER. V lost 2 bases to trimming and J lost 6 bases; unmatched junction nucleotides: 21.

V and J are TRBV6-1 and TRBJ2-7; TRBD1 aligns across 11 bases. The CDR3 totals 13 residues. Germline CDR1 MNHNS, CDR2 SASEGT. V was pared by 8 bases and J by 5 bases, with 5 bases of the junction left unmatched. CDR3 DNA: TGTGCCAGCCGGGACAGGGGGGTCCACGAGCAGTACTTC. Its protein product is CASRDRGVHEQYF.

The chain couples TRBV5-4 to TRBJ2-3; no clear D. The CDR3 consists of 14 residues. The germline V gene encodes CDR1 SGHNT and CDR2 YYREEE (reference sequence). The V end lost 4 bases, the J end lost 6 bases, and 15 bases lay between the germline ends. CDR3 loop: CASSPADRGDTQYF. CDR3 coding DNA: TGTGCCAGCAGCCCCGCGGACCGTGGGGATACGCAGTATTTT.

Many counts were recorded for this clonotype. The rearrangement joins TRBV12-3 or TRBV12-4 to TRBJ2-1; tentatively, D is TRBD2 (6 bases). V dropped 3 bases and J dropped 4 bases, with 10 bases sitting between them. The CDR3 totals 14 residues. The chain's CDR3 is CASSLLGGYNEQFF. The DNA of the CDR3 is TGTGCCAGCAGTTTGCTGGGGGGTTACAATGAGCAGTTCTTC.

This clonotype was recorded a few times. The chain recombines TRBV27 with TRBJ1-6; D may be TRBD1 (5 bases). This CDR3 spans 15 amino acids. Trimming took 5 bases from V and 5 from J, leaving 13 bases between them. The germline gives CDR1 MNHEY, CDR2 SMNVEV (reference sequence). The CDR3 sequence: CASSPHLGDNSPLHF. CDR3 bases: TGTGCCAGCAGTCCCCACCTGGGGGATAATTCACCCCTCCACTTT.